This T cell receptor (beta chain) was identified during a study of CD8 T cells in ankylosing spondylitis. CDR1 MDHEN and CDR2 SYDVKM come from the germline V gene. This CDR3 has 17 amino acids. Trimming removed 2 bases from V and 3 bases from J; junction bases left unmatched: 6. About this clonotype itself: Its matching antigen is unknown.

Study results and caveats: Within ankylosing spondylitis blood, a TCR beta motif made up of roughly eight highly homologous variants appeared to be characteristic. As reported, disease-linked clones showed significant enrichment in matched ankylosing spondylitis synovial fluid.

Quantitative 5'-RACE with molecular barcodes was used to make the TCR beta libraries. TCRdb itself ran the 5' RACE reads through MiXCR, one entry per CDR3 protein. This sample has about 110,000 distinct CDR3 sequences, with 20% to 30% found just once. The clonotype was recovered from a male donor with ankylosing spondylitis. The chain combines TRBV28 with TRBJ2-5; 13 nucleotides agree with TRBD2. Sequenced input: synovial fluid, either unsorted or a sorted T cell fraction (not recorded which). The CDR3 loop is CASSLPDGLAGEETQYF. In DNA, the CDR3 is TGTGCCAGCAGTTTACCTGACGGACTAGCGGGAGAAGAGACCCAGTACTTC.